The T cell receptor (beta chain) described here comes from a study of cytomegalovirus exposure and HLA in healthy donors (dated by TCRdb to 2016 to 2017). Regarding the complete study: An earlier analysis of roughly 630 of the donors reported roughly 270 Gb of sequence data and 120 million or so unique TCR beta sequences from around 200 million T cells. An early release that covered about 640 HLA-typed donors contained approximately 300 gigabases of sequencing data and about 93 million unique TCR sequences. The genetic ancestry cluster associated with self-reported Caucasian donors included around 76% of the approximately 410 genotyped donors. The aim of the study was to test whether cataloging public T cell receptors could identify signatures of past pathogen exposure. The T cell repertoires of 666 subjects were profiled by immunosequencing and related to cytomegalovirus serostatus. Along with the approximately 700-subject first cohort, a separate validation cohort of over 90 different subjects was used. To predict cytomegalovirus infection status, the study brought together high-throughput TCR immunosequencing, statistical association of individual TCRs with disease status, and machine learning. In a later analysis, previously published TCR beta repertoires from about 670 donors were re-analyzed and high-resolution HLA genotyping was added so that TCR occurrence patterns could be studied. Rather than drawing on any new phenotypic data, the later analysis identified candidate immune exposures from TCR beta sequences and the way those sequences occurred across donors. An earlier analysis of 500 to 650 of the donors applied high-throughput TCR beta sequencing to assess whether each TCR beta V gene segment acted as functional or pseudogenic. Donor age, sex, ethnicity and CMV serostatus were compiled together with the repertoire data. A later genetic analysis took genome-wide SNP genotypes for about 60% of the roughly 670 donors and used that subset as a discovery cohort. All discovery cohort repertoires had been generated using a single sequencing platform. HLA typing covered class I and class II loci at four-digit resolution. Typing coverage differed by locus: A, B, C, DRB1 and DQB1 were typed in about 629-640 donors, DQA1 in roughly 510, DPA1 in roughly 590, and DPB1 in 450 to 490. A handful of DR-DQ haplotypes were treated as single units for association and clustering because of strong linkage in the cohort. Among roughly 400 genotyped donors of the cohort, an average of about 240,000 unique TCR beta nucleotide sequences were sequenced per donor, roughly 18% of them non-productive.

Libraries were made using the immunoSEQ multiplex PCR assay. The multiplex PCR relied on a mix of 60 forward primers for TCR Vbeta segments and 13 reverse primers for TCR Jbeta segments. Amplification of the CDR3 region of rearranged TCR beta genes was performed with a multiplex PCR assay on genomic DNA. Amplified TCR beta libraries were sequenced as 87-base-pair reads on the Illumina HiSeq System. Per the original workflow: Across the 600 to 700 repertoires, a later analysis counted 80 million or so unique TCR beta chains, some 11 million of which were shared by at least two donors. To remove PCR and sequencing errors, raw reads were error-corrected and collapsed into unique sequences using a nearest-neighbor algorithm that merged closely related sequences. Alignment of CDR3 sequences to IMGT reference sequences was used to assign V, D and J gene segments. For a sequence to be retained, a match of at least six nucleotides was required to both a V gene segment and a J gene segment. A rearrangement was called productive if the CDR3 had no stop codons and remained in frame with V and J, and every other rearrangement was called non-productive. CDR3 was defined by IMGT convention, running from the second conserved V-encoded cysteine to the conserved J-encoded phenylalanine. The earlier analysis of about 570 of the donors excluded any sequence lacking an unambiguous match to a single V gene segment. In an earlier analysis of roughly 500 of the donors, V segments were called functional above 56.7% productive rearrangements and were called segregating when the between-donor standard deviation exceeded 5%. A statistical classification framework was developed to diagnose cytomegalovirus status using the catalog of TCR beta chain sequences. In a later analysis, TCR nucleotide sequences were compared against IMGT/GENE-DB human TR gene sequences so that V and J genes could be assigned. A later analysis assigned CDR3 sequences and most-parsimonious VDJ recombination scenarios with the TCRdist pipeline. A later analysis defined each TCR beta chain by its CDR3 amino acid sequence plus V-gene family, and excluded reads lacking a unique V-gene family. A later analysis removed roughly 590 highly shared, low-generation-probability nucleotide sequences to deal with suspected cross-contamination and a sequencing artifact. A later analysis calculated a clonal expansion index for each public chain from normalized within-repertoire ranks of inferred template counts. In a later analysis, generation probabilities were computed using a VDJ recombination model fitted to out-of-frame rearrangements, and the results were checked against IGoR. In a later analysis, hypergeometric tests were used to score TCR-TCR, TCR-HLA and TCR-CMV co-occurrence, with a repertoire-size bias correction applied to TCR pairs. To estimate false discovery rates, a later analysis permuted the HLA or CMV assignments 20 times. A later analysis grouped co-occurring TCRs with DBSCAN, adding TCRdist sequence similarity when clustering within HLA-allele-positive subsets. Repertoires with fewer than 30,000 or more than 120,000 public chains, plus five repertoires with anomalous nucleotide sharing, were excluded from co-occurrence clustering. Held by TCRdb, this immuneACCESS table contains in-frame sequences only and omits some clones. Under half of the omission traces to an unresolved V gene where checked; the cause of the rest is unknown. V, J and clone size were drawn from that table, and D and trimming were deduced from the DNA. This sample is represented by some 140,000 clones; about four fifths of them were singletons. The ten largest clonotypes hold 4.5% to 5% of the sample.

The CDR3 measures 15 amino acids from cysteine to phenylalanine. Solely the CDR3 DNA is kept, with 45 bases framed from the first base. The germline V gene sets CDR1 to SGHRS and CDR2 to YFSETQ. The germline ends are 17 bases apart after V is trimmed by 0 bases and J by 10 bases. The cohort consisted of 650 to 850 healthy bone marrow donors. All cohort members were sampled while nominally healthy, although unrecorded immune exposures were likely present. Of the 670 or so cohort members, 250 to 300 had positive CMV serostatus and fewer than 450 had negative CMV serostatus, and CMV serostatus was not recorded for the donor. A peripheral blood sample was provided by each donor, and peripheral blood mononuclear cells were used for TCR beta sequencing. Genomic DNA extraction from the blood cell samples was performed with the Qiagen DNeasy Blood Extraction Kit. Results and caveats for the whole study, not just this receptor: Cytomegalovirus status was reported to be diagnosed by the classifier with high specificity and sensitivity in both the original and validation cohorts. In the study, some 180 TCR beta chains were listed as associated with cytomegalovirus. Presence/absence analyses assumed roughly uniform sequencing depth across donors, an assumption that may not hold. The only immune exposure information available for the cohort was CMV serostatus. According to a later genetic analysis, donors in an Asian-associated ancestry cluster had fewer N-insertions in productive TCRs than the approximately 650-donor mean. While some public TCRs were present in many individuals, most TCR sequences turned up only very rarely across donors. A later analysis associated about 18,000 TCR beta sequences with specific HLA alleles at a false discovery rate of 0.05. A group of highly shared sequence variants was considered likely to be a technical artifact of the sequencing pipeline. Some IMGT-functional V segments, including TRBV6-2 and TRBV6-3, could not be distinguished by the 87-base-pair reads and were therefore excluded. In vitro tests confirmed that three of the cytomegalovirus-associated TCR beta chains recognize cytomegalovirus antigens. The authors suggested that the approach could potentially be generalized to other disease states and immunological phenotypes. In a later analysis, the rate of TCR association differed among HLA loci, with DRB1 alleles having the most associated TCRs and HLA-C alleles having the fewest. A later analysis reported that several top co-occurrence clusters appeared linked to parvovirus B19, influenza, CMV and Epstein-Barr virus. Because some donors lacked HLA typing at each locus, the association tests relied only on the typed subset. Because counts were too low, around 17 rarely observed V segments, including chromosome 9 orphons, were left out of the earlier analysis of 500 to 750 of the donors. Correlated functional status among segregating V segments might be attributable to linkage disequilibrium, but an unknown experimental factor could not be ruled out. An association between a missense DCLRE1C variant and V-gene and J-gene trimming of TCR beta chains was found in a later genetic analysis and replicated in an independent cohort. In a later analysis, most CMV-associated TCR beta chains were found to appear HLA-restricted, with HLA associations seemingly driven largely by CMV exposure. Only TCR beta chains were sequenced in this cohort, and the absence of alpha or paired-chain data limited detectable features. Assigning TCR associations to individual alleles was difficult when HLA alleles, especially DR and DQ, strongly co-occurred. An earlier analysis of around 600 of the donors showed that most TCR beta V segments appeared in productive rearrangements either about 87% or about 30% of the time, which broadly matched IMGT annotations. Compared with equally common non-associated chains, HLA-associated TCR beta chains in a later analysis were more clonally expanded and had lower generation probabilities. A further reported finding was that TCR beta sequences accurately predicted the HLA-A and HLA-B alleles for most subjects in the first cohort.

Of note for this clone: The antigen it recognizes is unknown. Per-base qualities were not stored, and no clone one base away is much larger.

Recombination joined TRBV5-1 with TRBJ2-1; a weak D assignment points to TRBD2 (5 bases agree). The TCR was taken from a man under 40 in good health. Sequences were obtained from PBMCs. The sequence in DNA is TGCGCCAGCAGCTTGGAGACTACCCGCCGCAAGGAGCAGTTCTTC. The encoded protein is CASSLETTRRKEQFF.